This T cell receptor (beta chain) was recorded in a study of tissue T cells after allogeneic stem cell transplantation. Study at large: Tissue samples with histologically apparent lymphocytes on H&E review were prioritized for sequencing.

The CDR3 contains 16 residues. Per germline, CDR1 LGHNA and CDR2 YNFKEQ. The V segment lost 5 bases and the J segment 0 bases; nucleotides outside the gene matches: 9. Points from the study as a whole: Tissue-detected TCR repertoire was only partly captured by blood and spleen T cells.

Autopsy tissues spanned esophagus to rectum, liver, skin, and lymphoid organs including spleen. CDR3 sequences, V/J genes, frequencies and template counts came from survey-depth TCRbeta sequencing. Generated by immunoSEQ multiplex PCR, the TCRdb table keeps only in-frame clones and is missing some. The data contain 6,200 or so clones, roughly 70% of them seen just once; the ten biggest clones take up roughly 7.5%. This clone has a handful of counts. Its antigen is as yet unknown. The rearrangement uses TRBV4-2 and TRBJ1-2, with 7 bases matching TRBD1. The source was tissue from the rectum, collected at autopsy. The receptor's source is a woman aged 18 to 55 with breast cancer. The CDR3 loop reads CASSATGTASNYGYTF. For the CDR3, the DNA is TGTGCCAGCAGCGCTACCGGGACAGCCTCTAACTATGGCTACACCTTC.